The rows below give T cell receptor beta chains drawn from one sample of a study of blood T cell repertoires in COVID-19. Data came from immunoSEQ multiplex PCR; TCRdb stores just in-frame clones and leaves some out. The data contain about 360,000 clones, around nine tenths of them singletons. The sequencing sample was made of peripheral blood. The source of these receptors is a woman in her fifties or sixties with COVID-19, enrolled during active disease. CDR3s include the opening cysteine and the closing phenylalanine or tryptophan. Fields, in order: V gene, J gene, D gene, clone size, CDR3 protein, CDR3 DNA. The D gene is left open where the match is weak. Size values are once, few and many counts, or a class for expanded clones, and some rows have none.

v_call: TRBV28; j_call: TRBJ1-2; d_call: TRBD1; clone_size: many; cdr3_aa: CASSRGQGRDGYTF; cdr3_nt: TGTGCCAGCAGTCGGGGACAGGGAAGAGATGGCTACACCTTC
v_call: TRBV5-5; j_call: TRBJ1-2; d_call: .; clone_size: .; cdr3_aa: CASSQPKEGYTF; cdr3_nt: TGTGCCAGCAGCCAACCCAAGGAGGGCTACACCTTC
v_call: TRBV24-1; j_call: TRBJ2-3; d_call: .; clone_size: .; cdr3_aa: CATSLGDTQYF; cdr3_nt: TGTGCCACCTCGCTAGGCGATACGCAGTATTTT
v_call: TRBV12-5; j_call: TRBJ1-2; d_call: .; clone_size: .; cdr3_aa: CASGFGGYGYTF; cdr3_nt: TGTGCTAGTGGTTTCGGCGGTTATGGCTACACCTTC
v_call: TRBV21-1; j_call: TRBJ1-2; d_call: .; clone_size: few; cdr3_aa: CASSPSSGRTYGYTF; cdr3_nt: TGTGCCAGCAGCCCCAGCAGTGGACGGACATATGGCTACACCTTC
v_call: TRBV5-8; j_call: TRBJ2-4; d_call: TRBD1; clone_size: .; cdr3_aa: CASSLRGQGVTKNIQYF; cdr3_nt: TGTGCCAGCAGCTTGCGTGGCCAGGGGGTAACCAAAAACATTCAGTACTTC
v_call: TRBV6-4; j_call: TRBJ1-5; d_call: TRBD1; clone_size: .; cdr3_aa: CAINRDRGTCSNQPQHF; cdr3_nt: TGTGCTATCAACCGGGACAGGGGGACCTGTAGCAATCAGCCCCAGCATTTT
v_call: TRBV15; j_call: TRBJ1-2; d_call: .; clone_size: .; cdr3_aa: CATSREVQGNRYGYTF; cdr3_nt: TGTGCCACCAGCAGAGAGGTTCAGGGTAATCGCTATGGCTACACCTTC
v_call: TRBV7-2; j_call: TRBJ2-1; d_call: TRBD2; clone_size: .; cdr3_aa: CASSSRAIAGGYNEQFF; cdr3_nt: TGTGCCAGCAGCTCGCGAGCCATAGCGGGGGGTTACAATGAGCAGTTCTTC
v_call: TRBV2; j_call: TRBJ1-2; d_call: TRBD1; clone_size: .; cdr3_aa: CASSLGQLSYGYTF; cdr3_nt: TGTGCCAGCAGTTTGGGACAGCTAAGCTATGGCTACACCTTC
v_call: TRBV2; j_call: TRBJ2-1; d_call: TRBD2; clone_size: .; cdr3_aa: CASRGLAGNYNEQFF; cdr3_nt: TGTGCCAGCAGGGGACTAGCGGGGAACTACAATGAGCAGTTCTTC
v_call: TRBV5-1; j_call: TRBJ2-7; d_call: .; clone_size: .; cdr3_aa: CASSFLDEQYF; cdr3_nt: TGCGCCAGCAGCTTTTTAGACGAGCAGTACTTC
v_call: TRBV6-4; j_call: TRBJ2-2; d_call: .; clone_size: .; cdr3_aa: CASRRPGVAGELFF; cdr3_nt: TGTGCCAGCAGACGGCCAGGGGTAGCCGGGGAGCTGTTTTTT
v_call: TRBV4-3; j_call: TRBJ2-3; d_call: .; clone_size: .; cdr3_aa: CASSQGPGVTDTQYF; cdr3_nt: TGCGCCAGCAGCCAGGGGCCGGGGGTAACAGATACGCAGTATTTT
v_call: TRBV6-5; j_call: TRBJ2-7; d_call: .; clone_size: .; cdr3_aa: CASSKLEEQYF; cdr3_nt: TGTGCCAGCAGTAAGCTAGAGGAGCAGTACTTC
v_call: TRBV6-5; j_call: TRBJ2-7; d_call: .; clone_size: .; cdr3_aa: CASSSGQSYEQYF; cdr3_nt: TGTGCCAGCAGTTCTGGACAGTCCTACGAGCAGTACTTC
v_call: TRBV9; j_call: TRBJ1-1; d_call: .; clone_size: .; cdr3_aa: CASSVQVSTEAFF; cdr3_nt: TGTGCCAGCAGCGTTCAGGTATCCACTGAAGCTTTCTTT
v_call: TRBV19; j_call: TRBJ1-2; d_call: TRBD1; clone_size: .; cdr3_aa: CASSPGQGSGGYTF; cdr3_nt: TGTGCCAGTAGTCCGGGACAGGGGAGTGGTGGCTACACCTTC
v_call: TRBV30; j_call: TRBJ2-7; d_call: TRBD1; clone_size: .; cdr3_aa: CAWSVDRGQYF; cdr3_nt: TGTGCCTGGAGTGTCGACAGGGGACAGTACTTC
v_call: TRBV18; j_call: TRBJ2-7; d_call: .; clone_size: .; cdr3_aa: CASSPFRGSEQYF; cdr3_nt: TGTGCCAGCTCACCTTTTAGGGGGAGCGAGCAGTACTTC
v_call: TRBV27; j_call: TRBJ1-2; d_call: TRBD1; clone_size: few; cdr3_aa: CASSLMTAGGGYTF; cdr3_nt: TGTGCCAGCAGTTTAATGACGGCAGGGGGAGGCTACACCTTC
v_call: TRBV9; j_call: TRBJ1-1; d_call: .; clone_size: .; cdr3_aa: CASSVSPNTEAFF; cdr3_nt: TGTGCCAGCAGCGTATCTCCTAACACTGAAGCTTTCTTT
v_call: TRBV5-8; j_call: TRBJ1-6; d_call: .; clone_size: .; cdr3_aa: CASSPDKSSYNSPLHF; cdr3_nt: TGTGCCAGCAGCCCCGACAAGAGCTCCTATAATTCACCCCTCCACTTT
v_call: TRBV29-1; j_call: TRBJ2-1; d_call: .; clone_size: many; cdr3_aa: CSVAKDNEQFF; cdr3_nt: TGCAGCGTTGCTAAAGACAATGAGCAGTTCTTC